This T cell receptor (beta chain) was captured by sequencing in a study of T-cell memory formation after mild COVID-19. Study-level findings and limits: Chiefly within CM and EM were the contracting CD4+ clones; CD8+ ones were within EMRA.

Germline V gene sequence: CDR1 SGHVS, CDR2 FQNEAQ. The CDR3 consists of 13 residues. Between the trimmed V and J ends, which lost 6 bases and 4 bases, there was a span of 12 bases. TCRdb used MiXCR to reprocess the 5' RACE reads, holding one entry per CDR3 protein. Among 300,000 to 400,000 distinct CDR3 sequences listed, roughly an eighth were seen once. This clonotype came up a few times. The antigen is undetermined. This TCR came from a man aged 18 to 35 who had mild COVID-19 (a few samples of this study predate the infection). Cell type and time point are not known. Sequenced material: PBMCs or a T cell subset sorted from them (not recorded which). The genes are TRBV7-8 and TRBJ1-2, with TRBD1 as a possible D gene (6 bases). CDR3 region: CASSPPGAYGYTF. The CDR3 nucleotides read TGTGCCAGCAGTCCCCCGGGGGCCTATGGCTACACCTTC.